The rows below give T cell receptor beta chains drawn from one sample of a study of T-cell memory formation after mild COVID-19. TCRdb itself ran the 5' RACE reads through MiXCR, one entry per CDR3 protein. The table has about 180,000 distinct CDR3 sequences, approximately 16% seen once. The sample consisted of PBMCs or a T cell subset sorted from them (not recorded which). The receptor source for this set is an adult woman who had mild COVID-19 (a few samples of this study predate the infection). Cell type and time point are not known. The CDR3 runs from the conserved cysteine through the conserved F or W. Each record gives: clone size, V gene, D gene, J gene, CDR3 DNA, CDR3 protein. The D gene is left open where the match is weak. Some rows have no size entry. The others give once, few or many, or a class for an expanded clone.

size: .; V: TRBV5-1; D: .; J: TRBJ2-7; DNA: TGCGCCAGCAGCTTGGAGAGGGGACACTACGAGCAGTACTTC; CDR3: CASSLERGHYEQYF
size: .; V: TRBV20-1; D: TRBD1; J: TRBJ1-1; DNA: TGCAGTGCTAGAGCCAGGGGGGCCTTAAAGAACACTGAAGCTTTCTTT; CDR3: CSARARGALKNTEAFF
size: .; V: TRBV20-1; D: .; J: TRBJ2-7; DNA: TGCAGTGCTAGAGATCCAGGGAGCTCCTACGAGCAGTACTTC; CDR3: CSARDPGSSYEQYF
size: few; V: TRBV5-6; D: TRBD1; J: TRBJ1-2; DNA: TGTGCCAGCAGCTTGAAGGACAGGGCCCTCTATGGCTACACCTTC; CDR3: CASSLKDRALYGYTF
size: few; V: TRBV12-3/TRBV12-4; D: TRBD1; J: TRBJ1-3; DNA: TGTGCCAGCACCCCGACAGGGTCCGACACCATATATTTT; CDR3: CASTPTGSDTIYF
size: .; V: TRBV20-1; D: .; J: TRBJ2-1; DNA: TGCAGTGCCGGGCCCTCCATCAATGAGCAGTTCTTC; CDR3: CSAGPSINEQFF
size: few; V: TRBV20-1; D: TRBD1; J: TRBJ1-2; DNA: TGCAGACCCCAGGGGGCCCGCGGCTACACCTTC; CDR3: CRPQGARGYTF
size: .; V: TRBV15; D: .; J: TRBJ2-1; DNA: TGTGCCACCAGCTACCGTTGGGATGAGCAGTTCTTC; CDR3: CATSYRWDEQFF
size: .; V: TRBV19; D: .; J: TRBJ1-2; DNA: TGTGCCAGTAGTATAGATTGGCGGCCCACGGCTGGCTACACCTTC; CDR3: CASSIDWRPTAGYTF
size: few; V: TRBV11-2; D: TRBD2; J: TRBJ2-7; DNA: TGTGCCAGCAGCCAAGGGACTAGTATGTACGAGCAGTACTTC; CDR3: CASSQGTSMYEQYF
size: many; V: TRBV12-3/TRBV12-4; D: .; J: TRBJ2-5; DNA: TGTGCCAGCAGTTTAGGAGACAGGAAAGAGACCCAGTACTTC; CDR3: CASSLGDRKETQYF
size: .; V: TRBV24-1; D: .; J: TRBJ2-1; DNA: TGTGCCACCAGTGATTTGGTGACGGGTGAGCAGTTCTTC; CDR3: CATSDLVTGEQFF
size: many; V: TRBV20-1; D: .; J: TRBJ2-5; DNA: TGCAGTGCTACCCACTGGGAGACCCAGTACTTC; CDR3: CSATHWETQYF
size: few; V: TRBV18; D: TRBD2; J: TRBJ2-7; DNA: TGTGCCAGCTCACCTCTCCCTAGCGGGCCCTCCTACGAGCAGTACTTC; CDR3: CASSPLPSGPSYEQYF
size: .; V: TRBV5-1; D: .; J: TRBJ1-2; DNA: TGCGCCAGCAGCTACGAGGGATCTAACTATGGCTACACCTTC; CDR3: CASSYEGSNYGYTF
size: .; V: TRBV24-1; D: .; J: TRBJ2-7; DNA: TGTGCCACCAGTGATTCCAAGGTGGGGTACGAGCAGTACTTC; CDR3: CATSDSKVGYEQYF
size: .; V: TRBV7-2; D: .; J: TRBJ1-3; DNA: TGTGCCAGCAGCTTAAACCCCAACACCATATATTTT; CDR3: CASSLNPNTIYF
size: .; V: TRBV3-1; D: TRBD1; J: TRBJ2-7; DNA: TGTGCCAGCACCAGTGGGACAGGGGGCTACGAGCAGTACTTC; CDR3: CASTSGTGGYEQYF
size: few; V: TRBV7-2; D: TRBD1; J: TRBJ2-7; DNA: TGTGCCATTGGGACAGGGAGGACCTACGAGCAGTACTTC; CDR3: CAIGTGRTYEQYF
size: .; V: TRBV12-3/TRBV12-4; D: TRBD1; J: TRBJ2-7; DNA: TGTGCCAGCAGTCAGAGCTACCGGACAGGCTCCTACGAGCAGTACTTC; CDR3: CASSQSYRTGSYEQYF
size: .; V: TRBV13; D: .; J: TRBJ2-1; DNA: TGTGCCAGCAGCCCTGCGGGGCCATACAATGAGCAGTTCTTC; CDR3: CASSPAGPYNEQFF
size: .; V: TRBV12-3/TRBV12-4; D: .; J: TRBJ2-5; DNA: TGTGCCAGCAGTTTAGGTGGGGTGACAGTCCAAGGCTTCCAGTACTTC; CDR3: CASSLGGVTVQGFQYF
size: .; V: TRBV5-1; D: .; J: TRBJ2-1; DNA: TGCGCCAGCAGTTACTTGGGAGGCCCTGGAAATGAGCAGTTCTTC; CDR3: CASSYLGGPGNEQFF
size: .; V: TRBV7-2; D: .; J: TRBJ2-7; DNA: TGTGCCAGCAGCTCCCAGTGGGGGGATGGCTACGAGCAGTACTTC; CDR3: CASSSQWGDGYEQYF
size: few; V: TRBV10-3; D: .; J: TRBJ1-5; DNA: TGTGCCATCAGACCACAGGGAAAGGAGCAGCCCCAGCATTTT; CDR3: CAIRPQGKEQPQHF
size: few; V: TRBV4-2; D: TRBD2; J: TRBJ2-1; DNA: TGTGCCAGCAGCCACCCACTAGCGGGAGGGCCCGATGAGCAGTTCTTC; CDR3: CASSHPLAGGPDEQFF
size: .; V: TRBV7-2; D: .; J: TRBJ1-1; DNA: TGTGCCAGCAGCAATCCGCGGGTAGGGGGCACTGAAGCTTTCTTT; CDR3: CASSNPRVGGTEAFF
size: .; V: TRBV12-3/TRBV12-4; D: .; J: TRBJ2-3; DNA: TGTGCCAGCAGTTTAAGGTTCTGGGGAGCGGGCACAGATACGCAGTATTTT; CDR3: CASSLRFWGAGTDTQYF
size: .; V: TRBV24-1; D: .; J: TRBJ2-7; DNA: TGTGCCACCAGTGGGGGGGCGCCGTCCTACGAGCAGTACTTC; CDR3: CATSGGAPSYEQYF
size: few; V: TRBV2; D: TRBD1; J: TRBJ2-3; DNA: TGTGCCAGCAGTGGCGAGGGGGCCAGAGATACGCAGTATTTT; CDR3: CASSGEGARDTQYF
size: many; V: TRBV5-1; D: TRBD1; J: TRBJ2-5; DNA: TGCGCCAGCAGCCCGCGGACAGGGGCGGAGACCCAGTACTTC; CDR3: CASSPRTGAETQYF
size: many; V: TRBV4-1; D: .; J: TRBJ2-7; DNA: TGCGCCAGCAGCCAAGGTGTGGCGTCCTACGAGCAGTACTTC; CDR3: CASSQGVASYEQYF
size: .; V: TRBV12-3/TRBV12-4; D: .; J: TRBJ1-5; DNA: TGTGCCAGCAGTTTCAGGGGAGATCAGCCCCAGCATTTT; CDR3: CASSFRGDQPQHF
size: few; V: TRBV15; D: .; J: TRBJ1-2; DNA: TGTGCCACCAGCAGAGAACGGGCCTCTTGGGGCTACACCTTC; CDR3: CATSRERASWGYTF
size: many; V: TRBV10-3; D: .; J: TRBJ2-7; DNA: TGTGCCATCAGTGAGTGGTGGGACCAGGTGGGCTCCTACGAGCAGTACTTC; CDR3: CAISEWWDQVGSYEQYF